This T cell receptor beta chain emerged from a study of identical twins. Study-level findings and limits: Sequences that were beta out-of-frame showed weaker excess twin sharing. The presence of invariant MAIT and iNKT cells could partly confound analyses of zero-insertion sequences. Insertion counts were lower in abundant cord blood beta clonotypes, a trend that memory repertoires did not show.

For this clonotype: Its antigen remains unknown.

A universal primer binding site was introduced by template switching. The final cDNA contained unique molecular identifiers. TCRdb ran MiXCR on the 5' RACE reads and lists one entry per CDR3 protein. The top ten hold about 0.3% of the sample, which has roughly 1.6 million distinct CDR3 sequences, less than 40% seen once. CDR1 is SGHAT and CDR2 is FQNNGV in the germline V gene. The CDR3 consists of 14 residues. Trimming took 3 bases from V and 4 from J, leaving 12 bases between them. The sequence was collected from a newborn girl in good health. This sequence joins TRBV11-2 and TRBJ1-1; tentative D call: TRBD1 (5 bases). Sequenced sample: cord blood. This CDR3 is CASSFPGVSTEAFF. The DNA for the CDR3 is TGTGCCAGCAGCTTTCCGGGGGTCAGCACTGAAGCTTTCTTT.